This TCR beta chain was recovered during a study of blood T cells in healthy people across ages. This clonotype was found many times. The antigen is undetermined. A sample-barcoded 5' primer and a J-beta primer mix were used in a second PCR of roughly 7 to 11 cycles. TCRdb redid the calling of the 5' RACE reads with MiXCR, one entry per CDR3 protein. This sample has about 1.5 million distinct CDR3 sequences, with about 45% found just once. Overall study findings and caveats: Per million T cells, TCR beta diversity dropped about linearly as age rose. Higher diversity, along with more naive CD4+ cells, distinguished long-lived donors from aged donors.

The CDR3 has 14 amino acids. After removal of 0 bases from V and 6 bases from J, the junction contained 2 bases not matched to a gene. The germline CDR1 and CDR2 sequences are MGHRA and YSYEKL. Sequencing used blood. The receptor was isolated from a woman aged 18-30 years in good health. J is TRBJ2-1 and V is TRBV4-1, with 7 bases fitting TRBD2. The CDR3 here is CASSQERTSNEQFF. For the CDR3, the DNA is TGCGCCAGCAGCCAAGAAAGGACTAGCAATGAGCAGTTCTTC.